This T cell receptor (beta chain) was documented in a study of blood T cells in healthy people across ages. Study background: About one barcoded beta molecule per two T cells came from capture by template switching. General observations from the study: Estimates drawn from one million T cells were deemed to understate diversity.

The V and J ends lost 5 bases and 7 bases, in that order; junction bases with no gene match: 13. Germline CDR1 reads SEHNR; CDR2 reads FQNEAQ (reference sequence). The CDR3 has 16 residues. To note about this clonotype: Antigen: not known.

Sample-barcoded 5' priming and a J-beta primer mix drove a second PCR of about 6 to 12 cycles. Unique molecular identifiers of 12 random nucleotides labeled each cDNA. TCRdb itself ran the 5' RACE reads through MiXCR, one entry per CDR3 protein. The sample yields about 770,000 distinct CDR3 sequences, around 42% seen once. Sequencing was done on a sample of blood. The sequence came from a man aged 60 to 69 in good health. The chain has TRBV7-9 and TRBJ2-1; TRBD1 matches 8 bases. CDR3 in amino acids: CASSQAGGQGINEQFF. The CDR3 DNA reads TGTGCCAGCAGCCAAGCGGGCGGACAGGGTATTAATGAGCAGTTCTTC.